These 10 T cell receptor beta chains were all obtained from the same sample, sequenced in a study of a mutant IDH1 vaccine in newly diagnosed glioma (TCRdb year 2021). Libraries were made using the immunoSEQ multiplex PCR assay. Sourced from immuneACCESS, this table was stored by TCRdb with only in-frame sequences that have V and J called. A share of the clones is absent; for the studies checked, an unresolved V gene accounts for under half, and the remainder has no known explanation. The sample table shows roughly 60,000 clones, and 70% to 90% are seen once. Approximately 4.3% of the sample rests with the top ten. These receptors' targets are unknown. The time point label here, explained by the study, means: week 23, last vaccination. A 20-mer mutant IDH1 peptide at 300 micrograms in Montanide made up each vaccine dose, which was injected subcutaneously together with topical imiquimod. The specimen was PBMCs, collected from a glioma patient whose treatment included an IDH1 peptide vaccine. The source of these receptors is a man aged 25-45 years with glioma.

The chain uses TRBV5-1 and TRBJ1-1; D is ambiguous. V gave up 2 bases and J gave up 1 base, with 12 bases separating them. The germline V gene encodes CDR1 SGHRS and CDR2 YFSETQ. This CDR3 has 15 residues. The CDR3: CASSFPPYPNTEAFF. In nucleotides, the CDR3 is TGCGCCAGCAGCTTTCCTCCTTACCCGAACACTGAAGCTTTCTTT.

This chain joins TRBV11-2 and TRBJ2-7; maybe TRBD1 (6 bases). The germline V gene has CDR1 SGHAT and CDR2 FQNNGV. The germline V and J ends were trimmed by 5 bases and 2 bases, with 13 bases remaining between them. The CDR3 has 14 residues. CDR3 bases: TGTGCCAGCAGCAGCACAGGGTCCACCTACGAGCAGTACTTC. Translated: CASSSTGSTYEQYF.

This chain joins TRBV5-1 and TRBJ2-2; TRBD1 matches at 8 bases. This CDR3 comprises 15 residues. Germline V gene sequence: CDR1 SGHRS, CDR2 YFSETQ. Unmatched junction bases numbered 2, after V lost 0 bases and J lost 4 bases. CDR3 region: CASSLGQGFTGELFF. The DNA of the CDR3 is TGCGCCAGCAGCTTGGGACAGGGGTTCACCGGGGAGCTGTTTTTT.

The genes are TRBV5-4 and TRBJ2-3; no clear D gene. The CDR3 covers 13 residues. Trimming stripped 4 bases from V and 2 bases from J, with 8 bases between. Germline V gene lookup returns CDR1 SGHNT and CDR2 YYREEE (reference sequence). CDR3 sequence (DNA): TGTGCCAGCAGCCCAGGACCCACAGATACGCAGTATTTT. Translation gives CASSPGPTDTQYF. The full variable domain, rest sourced from reference TRBV5-4 and TRBJ2-3, is ETGVTQSPTHLIKTRGQQVTLRCSSQSGHNTVSWYQQALGQGPQFIFQYYREEENGRGNFPPRFSGLQFPNYSSELNVNALELDDSALYLCASSPGPTDTQYFGPGTRLTVL.

The chain joins TRBV7-9 to TRBJ1-5; a possible D gene is TRBD1 (5 bases). Germline V lookup: CDR1 SEHNR, CDR2 FQNEAQ (reference sequence). The CDR3 length is 14 residues. V lost 5 bases to trimming and J lost 3 bases, with 11 bases between them. Written as DNA, the CDR3 is TGTGCCAGCAGCCTGACAGACTTCAATCAGCCCCAGCATTTT. Translating gives CASSLTDFNQPQHF.

The table lists this clone with a count of one. The rearrangement joins TRBV6-6 to TRBJ1-4; 7 bases align to TRBD1. This CDR3 region has 12 residues. The germline CDR1 and CDR2 sequences are MNHNY and SVGAGI (reference sequence). Trimming removed 6 bases from V and 9 bases from J; junction bases left unmatched: 4. CDR3 bases: TGTGCCAGCAGCCAGGACAGGCAAAAACTGTTTTTT. Its translation: CASSQDRQKLFF.

This clone has only one observation. The chain is built from TRBV11-2 and TRBJ2-3; the match to TRBD2 covers 7 bases. V lost 4 bases, J lost 3 bases, and 13 bases stayed unmatched. This CDR3 contains 17 residues. CDR1 is SGHAT, CDR2 FQNNGV, per germline. The CDR3 region has the DNA TGTGCCAGCAGCTCTAGACTAGCATTCGGGTCGACAGATACGCAGTATTTT. It translates to CASSSRLAFGSTDTQYF. Combining the CDR3 with reference TRBV11-2 and TRBJ2-3 gives the whole variable domain EAGVAQSPRYKIIEKRQSVAFWCNPISGHATLYWYQQILGQGPKLLIQFQNNGVVDDSQLPKDRFSAERLKGVDSTLKIQPAKLEDSAVYLCASSSRLAFGSTDTQYFGPGTRLTVL.

The chain uses TRBV11-2 and TRBJ1-1, with no clear D. CDR3 size: 13 residues. Germline CDR1 SGHAT, CDR2 FQNNGV. V shed 1 base and J shed 10 bases, with 13 bases lying between them. This CDR3 is CASSLVEVSRAFF. The CDR3 DNA sequence: TGTGCCAGCAGCTTAGTGGAGGTCAGCCGAGCTTTCTTT.

The rearrangement links TRBV11-2 to TRBJ1-4; D not certain. V was shortened by 3 bases and J by 6 bases, with 14 bases between the two germline ends. Germline lookup yields CDR1 SGHAT and CDR2 FQNNGV. The CDR3 sequence is 15 residues long. DNA for the CDR3: TGTGCCAGCAGCTTCCCGGGATATAGGGATGAAAAACTGTTTTTT. Amino acids: CASSFPGYRDEKLFF.

This clone was counted a single time. The gene calls are TRBV7-2 and TRBJ1-2, with D maybe TRBD1 (5 bases). This CDR3 has 15 amino acids. V lost 2 bases and J 8 bases, leaving 18 bases between the germline ends. Germline V gene sequence: CDR1 SGHTA, CDR2 FQGNSA. CDR3 region: CASSLRLGGRFGYTF. The CDR3 nucleotides are TGTGCCAGCAGCTTACGGCTTGGGGGTAGGTTCGGCTACACCTTC.